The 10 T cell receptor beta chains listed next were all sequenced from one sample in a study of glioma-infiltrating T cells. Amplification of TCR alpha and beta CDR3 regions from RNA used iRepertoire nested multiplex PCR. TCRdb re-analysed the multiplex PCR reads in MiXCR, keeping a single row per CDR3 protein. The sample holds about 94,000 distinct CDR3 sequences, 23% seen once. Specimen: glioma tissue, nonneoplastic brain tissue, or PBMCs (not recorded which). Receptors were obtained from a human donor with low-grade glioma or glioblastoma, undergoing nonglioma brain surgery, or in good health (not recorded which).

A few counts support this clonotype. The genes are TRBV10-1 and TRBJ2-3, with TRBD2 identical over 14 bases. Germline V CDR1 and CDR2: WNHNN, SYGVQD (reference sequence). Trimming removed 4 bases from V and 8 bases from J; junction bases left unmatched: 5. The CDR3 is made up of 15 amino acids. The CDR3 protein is CASSGLAGGPFTQYF. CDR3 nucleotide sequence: TGCGCCAGCAGTGGACTAGCGGGAGGGCCATTTACGCAGTATTTT.

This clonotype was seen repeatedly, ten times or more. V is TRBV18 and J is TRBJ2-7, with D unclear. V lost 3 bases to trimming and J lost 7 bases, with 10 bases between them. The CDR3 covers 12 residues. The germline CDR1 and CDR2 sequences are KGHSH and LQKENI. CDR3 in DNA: TGTGCCAGCTCACCTGTACAGAATGAGCAGTACTTC. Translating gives CASSPVQNEQYF.

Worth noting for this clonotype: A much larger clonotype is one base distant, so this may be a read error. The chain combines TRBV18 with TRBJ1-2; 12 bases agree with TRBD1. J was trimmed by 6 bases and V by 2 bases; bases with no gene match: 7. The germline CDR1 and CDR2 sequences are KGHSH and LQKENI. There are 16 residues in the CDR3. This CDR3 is CASSPFSGTGGDGYTF. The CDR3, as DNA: TGTGCCAGCTCACCATTTTCCGGGACAGGGGGCGATGGCTACACCTTC.

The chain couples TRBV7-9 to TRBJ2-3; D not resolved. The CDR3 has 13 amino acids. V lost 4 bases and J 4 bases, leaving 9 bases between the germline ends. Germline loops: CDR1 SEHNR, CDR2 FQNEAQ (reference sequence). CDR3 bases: TGTGCCAGCAGCTCCTTGCGGCCAGATACGCAGTATTTT. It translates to CASSSLRPDTQYF.

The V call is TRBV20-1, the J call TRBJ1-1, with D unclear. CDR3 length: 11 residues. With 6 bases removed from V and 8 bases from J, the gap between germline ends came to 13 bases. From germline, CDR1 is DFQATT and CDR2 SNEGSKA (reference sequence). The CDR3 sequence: CSARKGLEAFF. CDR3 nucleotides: TGCAGTGCGAGAAAGGGTTTAGAAGCTTTCTTT.

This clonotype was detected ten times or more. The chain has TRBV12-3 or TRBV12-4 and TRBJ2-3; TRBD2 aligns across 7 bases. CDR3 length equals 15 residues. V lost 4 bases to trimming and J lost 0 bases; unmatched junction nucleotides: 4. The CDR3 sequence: CASSSRLASTDTQYF. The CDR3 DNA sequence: TGTGCCAGCAGTTCAAGACTAGCCAGCACAGATACGCAGTATTTT.

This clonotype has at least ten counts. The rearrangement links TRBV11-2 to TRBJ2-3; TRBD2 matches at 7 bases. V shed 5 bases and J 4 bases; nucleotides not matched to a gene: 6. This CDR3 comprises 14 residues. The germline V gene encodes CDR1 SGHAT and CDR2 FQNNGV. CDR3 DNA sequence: TGTGCCAGCAGCCCCCCCGCGGGAGCAGATACGCAGTATTTT. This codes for CASSPPAGADTQYF.

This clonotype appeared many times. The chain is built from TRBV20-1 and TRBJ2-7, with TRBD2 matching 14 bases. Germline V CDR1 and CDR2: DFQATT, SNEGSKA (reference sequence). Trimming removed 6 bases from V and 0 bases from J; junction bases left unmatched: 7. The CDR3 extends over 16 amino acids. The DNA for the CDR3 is TGCAGTGCCGGGACTAGCGGGGGCCCTACCTCCTACGAGCAGTACTTC. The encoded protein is CSAGTSGGPTSYEQYF.

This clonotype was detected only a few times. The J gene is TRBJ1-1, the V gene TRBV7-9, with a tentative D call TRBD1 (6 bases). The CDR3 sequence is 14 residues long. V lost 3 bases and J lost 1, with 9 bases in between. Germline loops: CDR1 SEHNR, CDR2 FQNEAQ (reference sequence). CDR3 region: CASSFGQTNTEAFF. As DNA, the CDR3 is TGTGCCAGCAGCTTCGGACAGACGAACACTGAAGCTTTCTTT.

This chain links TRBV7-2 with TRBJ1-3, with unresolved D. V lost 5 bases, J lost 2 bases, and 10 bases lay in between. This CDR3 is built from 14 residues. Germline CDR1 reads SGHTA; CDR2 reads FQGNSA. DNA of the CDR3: TGTGCCAGCAGCAGGGCGAGGGCTGGAAACACCATATATTTT. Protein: CASSRARAGNTIYF.